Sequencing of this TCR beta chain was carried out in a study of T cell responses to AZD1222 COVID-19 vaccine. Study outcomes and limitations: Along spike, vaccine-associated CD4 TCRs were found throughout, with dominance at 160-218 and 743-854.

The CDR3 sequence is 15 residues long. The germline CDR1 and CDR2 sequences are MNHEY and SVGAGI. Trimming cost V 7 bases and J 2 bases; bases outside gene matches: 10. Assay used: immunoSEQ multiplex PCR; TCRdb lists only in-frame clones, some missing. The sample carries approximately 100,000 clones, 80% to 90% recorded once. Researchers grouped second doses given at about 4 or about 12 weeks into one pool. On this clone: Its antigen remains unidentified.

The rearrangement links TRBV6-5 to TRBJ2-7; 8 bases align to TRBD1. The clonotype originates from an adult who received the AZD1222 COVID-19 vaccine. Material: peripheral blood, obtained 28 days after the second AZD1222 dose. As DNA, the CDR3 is TGTGCCAGCACCCAAAGACAGGGGACGCCCTACGAGCAGTACTTC. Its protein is CASTQRQGTPYEQYF.